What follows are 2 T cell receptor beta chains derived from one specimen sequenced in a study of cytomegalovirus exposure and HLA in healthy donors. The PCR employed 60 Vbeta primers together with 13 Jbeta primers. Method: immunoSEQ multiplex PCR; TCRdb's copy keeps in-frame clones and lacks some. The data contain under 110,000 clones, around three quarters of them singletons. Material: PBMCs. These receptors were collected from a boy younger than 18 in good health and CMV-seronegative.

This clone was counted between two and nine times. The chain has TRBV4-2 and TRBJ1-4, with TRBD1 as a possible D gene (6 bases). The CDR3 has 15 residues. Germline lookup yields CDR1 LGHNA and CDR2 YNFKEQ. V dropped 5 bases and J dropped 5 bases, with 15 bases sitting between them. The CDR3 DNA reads TGTGCCAGCAGCGAACCGGGACACCTGAATGAAAAACTGTTTTTT. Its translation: CASSEPGHLNEKLFF.

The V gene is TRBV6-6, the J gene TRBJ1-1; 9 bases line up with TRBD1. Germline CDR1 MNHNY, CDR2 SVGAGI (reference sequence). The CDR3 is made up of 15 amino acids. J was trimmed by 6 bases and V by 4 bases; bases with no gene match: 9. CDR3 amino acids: CASSLFTGGEAEAFF. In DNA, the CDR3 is TGTGCCAGCAGTTTGTTTACAGGGGGCGAAGCTGAAGCTTTCTTT.